The present TCR beta chain was sequenced within a study of T cell responses to AZD1222 COVID-19 vaccine. V was pared by 3 bases and J by 5 bases, with 16 bases between. CDR1 and CDR2 (germline): LNHDA, SQIVND (reference sequence). The CDR3 extends over 15 amino acids. The protocol was immunoSEQ multiplex PCR, while the TCRdb copy is restricted to in-frame clones and leaves out a portion. The sample has about 170,000 clones; 80% to 90% are singletons. On this clone itself: Its antigen is as yet unknown.

General study findings and limits: The donor group comprised mostly white British people and more females; the analysis possibly underestimated clonal diversity. Only 5 or 6 individuals given AZD1222 were seropositive at baseline.

The V call is TRBV19, the J call TRBJ1-1, with a possible D match to TRBD1 (6 bases). Material: peripheral blood, obtained on day 0 of AZD1222 vaccination. The TCR comes from an adult in good health. The CDR3 spells CASSIVQGKATEAFF. In DNA, the CDR3 is TGTGCCAGTAGTATCGTACAGGGTAAGGCGACTGAAGCTTTCTTT.